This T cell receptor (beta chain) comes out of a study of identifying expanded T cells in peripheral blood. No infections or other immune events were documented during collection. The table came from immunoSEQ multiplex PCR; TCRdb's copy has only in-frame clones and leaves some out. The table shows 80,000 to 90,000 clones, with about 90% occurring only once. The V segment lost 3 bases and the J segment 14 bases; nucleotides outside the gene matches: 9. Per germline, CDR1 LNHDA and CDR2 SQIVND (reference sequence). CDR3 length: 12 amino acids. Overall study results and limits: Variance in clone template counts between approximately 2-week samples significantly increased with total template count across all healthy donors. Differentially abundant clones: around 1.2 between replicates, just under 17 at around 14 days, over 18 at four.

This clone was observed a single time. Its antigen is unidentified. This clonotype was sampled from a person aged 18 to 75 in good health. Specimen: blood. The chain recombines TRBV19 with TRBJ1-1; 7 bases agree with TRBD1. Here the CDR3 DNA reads TGTGCCAGTAGTATTTCCCTCGGGACAGCCTTCTTT. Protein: CASSISLGTAFF.